These T cell receptor beta chains were read from a single sample in a study of blood T cells in healthy people across ages. MiXCR, applied by TCRdb to the 5' RACE reads, yields one record per CDR3 protein. The table shows 710,000 or so distinct CDR3 sequences, with about 20% occurring only once. Sequenced sample: blood. These receptors came from a man between 70 and 80 years old in good health. Both conserved end residues are trimmed from each CDR3. The order of the fields is V gene, J gene, CDR3 protein.

TRBV19	TRBJ2-2	ASSTLAARTGELF
TRBV29-1	TRBJ1-1	SATRAGVGDTEAF
TRBV7-8	TRBJ1-2	ASSLARGPVYGYT
TRBV18	TRBJ2-5	ASSPKRGEETQY
TRBV12-3/TRBV12-4	TRBJ1-1	ASSSLRGVNTEAF
TRBV19	TRBJ1-2	ASSIVPRPYYGYT
TRBV28	TRBJ1-3	ASSWNRFSGNTIY
TRBV14	TRBJ2-5	ASSQGLHGTETQY
TRBV6-5	TRBJ2-1	ASRNGQGNPNEQF
TRBV20-1	TRBJ2-5	SAPRGLETQETQY
TRBV5-1	TRBJ2-7	ASSFVGMDEQY
TRBV5-1	TRBJ2-1	ASSLVAGVDEQF
TRBV5-1	TRBJ1-2	ASSLVSQVGGYT
TRBV9	TRBJ2-5	ASSHQTDREGQETQY
TRBV6-1	TRBJ1-1	ASSERIRVNAEAF